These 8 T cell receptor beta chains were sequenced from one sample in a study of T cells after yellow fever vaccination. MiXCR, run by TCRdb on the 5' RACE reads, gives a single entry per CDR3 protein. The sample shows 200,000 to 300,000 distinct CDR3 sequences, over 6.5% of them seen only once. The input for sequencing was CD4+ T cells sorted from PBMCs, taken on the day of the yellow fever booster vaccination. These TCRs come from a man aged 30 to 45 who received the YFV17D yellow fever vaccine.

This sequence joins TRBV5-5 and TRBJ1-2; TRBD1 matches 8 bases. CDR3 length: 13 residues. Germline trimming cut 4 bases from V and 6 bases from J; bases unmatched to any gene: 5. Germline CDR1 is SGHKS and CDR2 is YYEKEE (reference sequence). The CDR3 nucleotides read TGTGCCAGCAGCCGGACAGGGAGGGATGGCTACACCTTC. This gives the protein CASSRTGRDGYTF.

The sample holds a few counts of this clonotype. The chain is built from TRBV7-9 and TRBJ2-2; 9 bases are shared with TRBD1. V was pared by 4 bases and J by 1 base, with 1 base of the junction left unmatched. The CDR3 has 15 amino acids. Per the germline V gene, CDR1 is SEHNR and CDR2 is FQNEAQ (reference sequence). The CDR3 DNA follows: TGTGCCAGCAGCTGGGGACAGGGGAACACCGGGGAGCTGTTTTTT. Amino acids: CASSWGQGNTGELFF.

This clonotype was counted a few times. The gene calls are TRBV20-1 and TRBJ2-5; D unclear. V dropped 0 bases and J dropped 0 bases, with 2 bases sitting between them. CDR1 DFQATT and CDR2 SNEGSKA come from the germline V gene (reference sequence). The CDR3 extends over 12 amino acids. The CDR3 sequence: CSARENQETQYF. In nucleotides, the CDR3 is TGCAGTGCTAGAGAGAACCAAGAGACCCAGTACTTC.

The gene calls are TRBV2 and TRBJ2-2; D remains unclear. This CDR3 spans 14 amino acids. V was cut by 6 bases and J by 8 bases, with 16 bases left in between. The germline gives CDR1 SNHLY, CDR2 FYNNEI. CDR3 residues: CASSTESVTGELFF. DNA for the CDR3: TGTGCCAGCAGCACCGAGTCCGTGACTGGGGAGCTGTTTTTT.

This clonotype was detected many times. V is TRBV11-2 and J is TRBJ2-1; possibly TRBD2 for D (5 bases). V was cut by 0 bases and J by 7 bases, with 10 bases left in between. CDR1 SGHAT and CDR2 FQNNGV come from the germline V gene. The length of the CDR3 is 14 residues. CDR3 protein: CASSLDNGINEQFF. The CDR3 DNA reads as TGTGCCAGCAGCTTAGATAACGGGATTAATGAGCAGTTCTTC.

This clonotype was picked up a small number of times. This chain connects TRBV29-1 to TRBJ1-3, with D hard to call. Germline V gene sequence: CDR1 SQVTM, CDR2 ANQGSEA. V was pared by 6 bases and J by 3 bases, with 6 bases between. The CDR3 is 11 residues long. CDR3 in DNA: TGCAGCGTCGACAATGGAAACACCATATATTTT. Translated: CSVDNGNTIYF.

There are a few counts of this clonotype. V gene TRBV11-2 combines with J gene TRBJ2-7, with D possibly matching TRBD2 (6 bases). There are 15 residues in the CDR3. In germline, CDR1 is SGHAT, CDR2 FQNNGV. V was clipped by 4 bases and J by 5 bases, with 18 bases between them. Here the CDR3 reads CASSYRVRGGDEQYF. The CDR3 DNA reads TGTGCCAGCAGCTACCGGGTGAGGGGAGGAGACGAGCAGTACTTC.

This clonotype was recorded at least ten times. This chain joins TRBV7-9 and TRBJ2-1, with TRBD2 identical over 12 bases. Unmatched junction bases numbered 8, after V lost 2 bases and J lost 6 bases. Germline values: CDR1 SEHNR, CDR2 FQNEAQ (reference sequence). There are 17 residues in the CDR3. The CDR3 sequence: CASSLPRRLAGANEQFF. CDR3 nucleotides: TGTGCCAGCAGCTTACCCAGAAGACTAGCGGGGGCCAATGAGCAGTTCTTC.